This T cell receptor (beta chain) was sequenced during a study of CD8 T cells in ankylosing spondylitis. Overall study findings and caveats: Typical of ankylosing spondylitis blood, it appeared, was a TCR beta motif of under 10 highly homologous variants. Matched ankylosing spondylitis synovial fluid reportedly contained a significantly enriched population of disease-linked clones.

CDR3 length: 15 amino acids. Between the trimmed V and J ends, which lost 5 bases and 0 bases, there was a span of 11 bases. CDR1 is LNHNV and CDR2 is YYDKDF in the germline V gene (reference sequence). Construction of TCR beta libraries was performed using quantitative 5'-RACE with molecular barcodes. Each CDR3 protein is one row after TCRdb ran MiXCR on the 5' RACE reads. Here the sample spans a few hundred thousand distinct CDR3 sequences, about 18% being singletons. Comments on this clonotype: Its antigen is as yet unknown.

Material: blood, either unsorted or a sorted T cell fraction (not recorded which). The chain uses TRBV15 and TRBJ1-5, with a possible D match to TRBD1 (6 bases). The clonotype originates from a male donor with ankylosing spondylitis. The CDR3 reads CATSEGGDSNQPQHF. CDR3 in DNA: TGTGCCACCAGCGAGGGGGGGGATAGCAATCAGCCCCAGCATTTT.